Given below is one T cell receptor beta chain in context. The CDR3 runs 13 residues. The J segment lost 15 bases and the V segment lost 2 bases, leaving 10 bases of the junction unmatched. The germline V gene encodes CDR1 MNHNS and CDR2 SASEGT. The data derive from a study of blood T cell repertoires in COVID-19. The wider study: PBMCs, B-cell-depleted T cells, or T cells were the source of the cDNA or gDNA that made up the material.

As processed by the authors: Counts of nucleated cells, estimated from reference gene primer amplification, were obtained. Using immunoSEQ multiplex PCR, the repertoire was profiled, and TCRdb retains in-frame clones only, with some absent. The V and J calls and clone size were taken over from that table, and D and trimming were inferred from the DNA. This sample yields 200,000 or so clones, of which about 84% are seen a single time; 4.5% to 6.5% belongs to the top ten. The TCR originated in a woman in her thirties with acute or convalescent COVID-19. The rearrangement uses TRBV6-1 and TRBJ1-3; 7 nucleotides agree with TRBD1. Sequencing was done on a sample of peripheral blood. Written as DNA, the CDR3 is TGTGCCAGCAGTGAAAGGAATAGAGGACAGGCATATTTT. The encoded protein is CASSERNRGQAYF.